This TCR beta chain was recovered during a study of OX40 agonist ivuxolimab in advanced cancers. On the study more broadly: Partial responses, seen in three patients, involved one hepatocellular carcinoma and two cutaneous melanomas. Study observations and caveats: Low normalized T-cell clonal expansion was also seen in some nonresponders.

Germline CDR1 is SGHRS and CDR2 is YFSETQ. The CDR3 length is 15 residues. Losses at the gene ends were 0 bases for V and 1 base for J; bases not matched to a gene: 2. Assay: immunoSEQ multiplex PCR; the TCRdb copy retains only in-frame clones and omits some. The data contain about 83,000 clones, approximately 84% of them singletons. Notes on this clone: Its antigen is as yet unknown. Different DNA sequences within this sample yield the same CDR3.

V and J are TRBV5-1 and TRBJ1-1, with 8 bases identical to TRBD1. The source was CD4+ or CD8+ T cells sorted from blood, collected in a trial of the OX40 agonist ivuxolimab. This receptor was obtained from an adult with an advanced solid tumor such as melanoma, head and neck, liver or kidney cancer. The CDR3 nucleotides read TGCGCCAGCAGCTTGGGAGGGACAGGGAACACTGAAGCTTTCTTT. Encoded protein: CASSLGGTGNTEAFF.